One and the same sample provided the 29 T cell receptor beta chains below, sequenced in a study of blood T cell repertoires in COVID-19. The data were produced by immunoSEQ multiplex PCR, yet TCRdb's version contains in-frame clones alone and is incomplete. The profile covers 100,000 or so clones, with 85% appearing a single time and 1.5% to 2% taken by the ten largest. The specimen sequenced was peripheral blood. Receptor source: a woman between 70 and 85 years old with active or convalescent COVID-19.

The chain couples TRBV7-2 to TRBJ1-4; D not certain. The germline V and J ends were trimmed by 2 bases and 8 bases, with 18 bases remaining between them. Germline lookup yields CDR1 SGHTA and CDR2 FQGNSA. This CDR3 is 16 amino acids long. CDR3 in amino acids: CASSLTSGPSGEKLFF. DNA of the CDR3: TGTGCCAGCAGCTTAACTTCCGGGCCCTCGGGGGAAAAACTGTTTTTT.

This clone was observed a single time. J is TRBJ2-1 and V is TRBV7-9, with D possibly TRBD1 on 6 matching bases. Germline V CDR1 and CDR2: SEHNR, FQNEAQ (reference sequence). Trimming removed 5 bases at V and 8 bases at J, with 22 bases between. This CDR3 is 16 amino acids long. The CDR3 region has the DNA TGTGCCAGCAGCCCACCCTTTAGGCAGGGGATCTATGAGCAGTTCTTC. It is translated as CASSPPFRQGIYEQFF.

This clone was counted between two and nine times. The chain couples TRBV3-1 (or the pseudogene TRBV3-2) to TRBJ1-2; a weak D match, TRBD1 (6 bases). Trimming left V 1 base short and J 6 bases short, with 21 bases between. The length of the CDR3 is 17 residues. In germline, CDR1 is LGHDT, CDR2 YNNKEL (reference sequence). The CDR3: CASSQVGQAGVLDGYTF. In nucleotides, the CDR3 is TGTGCCAGCAGCCAAGTTGGTCAGGCAGGGGTATTGGATGGCTACACCTTC.

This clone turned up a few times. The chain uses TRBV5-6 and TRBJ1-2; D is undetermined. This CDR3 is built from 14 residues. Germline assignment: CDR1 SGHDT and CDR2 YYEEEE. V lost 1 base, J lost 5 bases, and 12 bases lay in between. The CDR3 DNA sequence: TGTGCCAGCAGCTTGCGAACAGCCGCTTATGGCTACACCTTC. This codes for CASSLRTAAYGYTF.

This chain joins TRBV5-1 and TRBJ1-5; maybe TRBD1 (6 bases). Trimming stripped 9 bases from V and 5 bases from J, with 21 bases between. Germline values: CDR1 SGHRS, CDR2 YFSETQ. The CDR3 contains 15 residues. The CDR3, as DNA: TGCGCCACTCCCGCCGGGACATCCGTTGATCAGCCCCAGCATTTT. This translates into CATPAGTSVDQPQHF. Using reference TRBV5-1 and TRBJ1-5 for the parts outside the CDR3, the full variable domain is KAGVTQTPRYLIKTRGQQVTLSCSPISGHRSVSWYQQTPGQGLQFLFEYFSETQRNKGNFPGRFSGRQFSNSRSEMNVSTLELGDSALYLCATPAGTSVDQPQHFGDGTRLSIL.

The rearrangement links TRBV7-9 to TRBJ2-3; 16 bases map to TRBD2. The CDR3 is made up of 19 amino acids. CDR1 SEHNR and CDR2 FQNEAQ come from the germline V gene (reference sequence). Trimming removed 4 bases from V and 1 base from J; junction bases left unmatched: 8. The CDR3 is CASSSPGTSGGARTDTQYF. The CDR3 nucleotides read TGTGCCAGCAGCTCCCCCGGGACTAGCGGGGGGGCGCGCACAGATACGCAGTATTTT.

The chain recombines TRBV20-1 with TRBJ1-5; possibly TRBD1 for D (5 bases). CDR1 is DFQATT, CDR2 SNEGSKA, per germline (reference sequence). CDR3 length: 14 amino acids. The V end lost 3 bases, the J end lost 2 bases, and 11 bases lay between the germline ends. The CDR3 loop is CSASGGGGNQPQHF. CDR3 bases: TGCAGTGCTAGTGGCGGGGGAGGCAATCAGCCCCAGCATTTT.

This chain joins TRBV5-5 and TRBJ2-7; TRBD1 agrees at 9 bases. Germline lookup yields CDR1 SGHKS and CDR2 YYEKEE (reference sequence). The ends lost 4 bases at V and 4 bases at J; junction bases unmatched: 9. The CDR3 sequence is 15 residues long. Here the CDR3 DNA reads TGTGCCAGCAGCCCAGTGAACAGGGGGCTTTACGAGCAGTACTTC. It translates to CASSPVNRGLYEQYF. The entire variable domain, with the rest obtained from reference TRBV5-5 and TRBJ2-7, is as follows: DAGVTQSPTHLIKTRGQQVTLRCSPISGHKSVSWYQQVLGQGPQFIFQYYEKEERGRGNFPDRFSARQFPNYSSELNVNALLLGDSALYLCASSPVNRGLYEQYFGPGTRLTVT.

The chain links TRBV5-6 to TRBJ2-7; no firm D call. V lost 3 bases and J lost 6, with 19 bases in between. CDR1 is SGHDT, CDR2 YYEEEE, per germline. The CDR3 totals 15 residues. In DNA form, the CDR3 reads TGTGCCAGCAGCTCGATTTCGGCTACCTCAGGCGAGCAGTACTTC. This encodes CASSSISATSGEQYF.

CDR3 nucleotides: TGTGCCAGCAGCCGAAGGGGGCAGGGGGCCCTACTCACTGAAGCTTTCTTT. This sequence encodes CASSRRGQGALLTEAFF. The rearrangement links TRBV5-6 to TRBJ1-1; 8 bases are shared with TRBD1. Unmatched junction bases numbered 15, after V lost 4 bases and J lost 4 bases. Germline V gene lookup returns CDR1 SGHDT and CDR2 YYEEEE. The CDR3 loop spans 17 amino acids. Full variable domain (remainder filled in from reference TRBV5-6 and TRBJ1-1): DAGVTQSPTHLIKTRGQQVTLRCSPKSGHDTVSWYQQALGQGPQFIFQYYEEEERQRGNFPDRFSGHQFPNYSSELNVNALLLGDSALYLCASSRRGQGALLTEAFFGQGTRLTVV.

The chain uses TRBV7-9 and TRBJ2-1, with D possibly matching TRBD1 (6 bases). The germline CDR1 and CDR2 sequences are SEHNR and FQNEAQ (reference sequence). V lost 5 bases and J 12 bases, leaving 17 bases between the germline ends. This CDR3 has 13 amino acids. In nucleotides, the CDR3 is TGTGCCAGCAGCCTCCTCCAGGGGTCCCCGCAGTTCTTC. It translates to CASSLLQGSPQFF.

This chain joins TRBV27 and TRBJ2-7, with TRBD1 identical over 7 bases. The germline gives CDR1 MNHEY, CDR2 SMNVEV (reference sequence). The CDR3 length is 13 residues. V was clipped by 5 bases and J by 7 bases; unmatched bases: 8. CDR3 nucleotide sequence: TGTGCCAGCAGTGGTTTACAGGGGAGTGAGCAGTACTTC. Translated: CASSGLQGSEQYF.

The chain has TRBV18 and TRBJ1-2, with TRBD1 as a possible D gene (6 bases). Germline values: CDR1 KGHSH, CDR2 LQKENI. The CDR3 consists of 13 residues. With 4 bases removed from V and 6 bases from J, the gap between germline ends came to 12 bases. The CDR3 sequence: CASSQGQRDGYTF. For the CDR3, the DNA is TGTGCCAGCTCACAGGGACAACGGGATGGCTACACCTTC.

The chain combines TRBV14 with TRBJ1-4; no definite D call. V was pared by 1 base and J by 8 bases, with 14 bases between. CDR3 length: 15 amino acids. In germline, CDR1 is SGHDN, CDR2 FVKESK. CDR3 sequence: CASSQAGKRREKLFF. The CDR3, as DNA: TGTGCCAGCAGCCAAGCGGGAAAGCGAAGGGAAAAACTGTTTTTT.

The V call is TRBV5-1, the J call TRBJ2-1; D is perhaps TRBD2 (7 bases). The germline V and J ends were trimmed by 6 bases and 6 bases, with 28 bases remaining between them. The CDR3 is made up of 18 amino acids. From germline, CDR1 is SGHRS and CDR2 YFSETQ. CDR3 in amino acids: CASTIGQLASGGLNEQFF. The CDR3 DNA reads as TGCGCCAGCACGATCGGACAGCTCGCTAGCGGCGGCCTCAATGAGCAGTTCTTC.

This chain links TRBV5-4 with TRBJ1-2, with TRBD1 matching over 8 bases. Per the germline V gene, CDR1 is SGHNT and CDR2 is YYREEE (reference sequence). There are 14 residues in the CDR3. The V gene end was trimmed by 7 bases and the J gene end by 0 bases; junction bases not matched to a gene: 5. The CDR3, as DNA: TGTGCCAGCGGTGGACAGGGTTCTAACTATGGCTACACCTTC. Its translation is CASGGQGSNYGYTF.

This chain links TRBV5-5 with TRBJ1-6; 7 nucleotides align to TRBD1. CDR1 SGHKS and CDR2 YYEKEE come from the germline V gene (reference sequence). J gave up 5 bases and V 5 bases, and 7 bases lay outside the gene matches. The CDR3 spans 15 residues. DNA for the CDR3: TGTGCCAGCAGGCCGGGAGGGGGCGATAATTCACCCCTCCACTTT. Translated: CASRPGGGDNSPLHF. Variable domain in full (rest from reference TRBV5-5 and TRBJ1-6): DAGVTQSPTHLIKTRGQQVTLRCSPISGHKSVSWYQQVLGQGPQFIFQYYEKEERGRGNFPDRFSARQFPNYSSELNVNALLLGDSALYLCASRPGGGDNSPLHFGNGTRLTVT.

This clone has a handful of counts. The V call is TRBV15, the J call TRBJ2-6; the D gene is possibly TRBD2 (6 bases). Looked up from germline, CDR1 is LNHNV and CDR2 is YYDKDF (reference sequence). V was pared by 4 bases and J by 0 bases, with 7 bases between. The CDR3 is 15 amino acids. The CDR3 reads CATSKEGSGANVLTF. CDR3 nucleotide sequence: TGTGCCACCAGCAAGGAGGGCTCTGGGGCCAACGTCCTGACTTTC.

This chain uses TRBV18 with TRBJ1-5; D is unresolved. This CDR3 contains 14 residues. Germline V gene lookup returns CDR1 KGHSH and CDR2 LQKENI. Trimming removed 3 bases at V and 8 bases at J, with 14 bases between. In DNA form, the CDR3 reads TGTGCCAGCTCACCCCAACGTATCGGGGAGCCCCAGCATTTT. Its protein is CASSPQRIGEPQHF.

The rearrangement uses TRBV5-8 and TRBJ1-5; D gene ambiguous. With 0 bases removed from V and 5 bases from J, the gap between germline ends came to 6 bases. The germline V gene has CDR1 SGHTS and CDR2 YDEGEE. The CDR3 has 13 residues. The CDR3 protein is CASSLGGYQPQHF. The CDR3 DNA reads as TGTGCCAGCAGCTTGGGTGGCTATCAGCCCCAGCATTTT.

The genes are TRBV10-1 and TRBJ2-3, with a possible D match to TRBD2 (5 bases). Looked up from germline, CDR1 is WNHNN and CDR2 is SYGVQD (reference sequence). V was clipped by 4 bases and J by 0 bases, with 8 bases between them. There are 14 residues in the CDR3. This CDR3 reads CASSAGGSTDTQYF. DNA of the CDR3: TGCGCCAGCAGTGCAGGCGGGAGCACAGATACGCAGTATTTT.

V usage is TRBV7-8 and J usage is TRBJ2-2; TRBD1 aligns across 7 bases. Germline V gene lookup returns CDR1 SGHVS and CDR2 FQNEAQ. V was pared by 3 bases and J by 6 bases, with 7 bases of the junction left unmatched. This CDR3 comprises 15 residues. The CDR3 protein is CASSFRPTGSGELFF. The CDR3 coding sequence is TGTGCCAGCAGCTTTAGACCGACAGGGTCCGGGGAGCTGTTTTTT.

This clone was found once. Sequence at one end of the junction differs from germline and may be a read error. CDR3 bases: TGTGCCAGCACCCAATGGTGCGGGGGGGCTGGCGATGAGCAGTTCTTC. This translates into CASTQWCGGAGDEQFF. The gene calls are TRBV3-1 (or the pseudogene TRBV3-2) and TRBJ2-1, with TRBD2 matching over 9 bases. The CDR3 is 16 residues long. Germline V gives CDR1 LGHDT, CDR2 YNNKEL (reference sequence).

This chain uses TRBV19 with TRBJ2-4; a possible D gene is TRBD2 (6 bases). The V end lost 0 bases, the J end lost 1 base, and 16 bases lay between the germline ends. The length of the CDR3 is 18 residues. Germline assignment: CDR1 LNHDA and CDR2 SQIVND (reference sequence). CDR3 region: CASSIDLGGDLAKNIQYF. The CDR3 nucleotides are TGTGCCAGTAGTATAGATTTGGGTGGGGACTTGGCCAAAAACATTCAGTACTTC.

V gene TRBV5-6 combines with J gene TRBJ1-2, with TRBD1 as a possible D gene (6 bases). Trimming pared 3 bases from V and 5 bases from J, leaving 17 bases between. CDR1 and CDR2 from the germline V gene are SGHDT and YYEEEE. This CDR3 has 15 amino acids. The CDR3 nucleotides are TGTGCCAGCAGCTGGGACATGACAGATCAATATGGCTACACCTTC. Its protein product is CASSWDMTDQYGYTF.

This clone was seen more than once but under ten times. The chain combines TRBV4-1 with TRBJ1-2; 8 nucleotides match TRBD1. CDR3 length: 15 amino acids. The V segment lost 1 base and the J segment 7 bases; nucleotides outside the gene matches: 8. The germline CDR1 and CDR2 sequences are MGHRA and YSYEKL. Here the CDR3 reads CASSQGAGQGGGYTF. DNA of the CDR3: TGCGCCAGCAGCCAAGGGGCCGGACAGGGCGGTGGCTACACCTTC.

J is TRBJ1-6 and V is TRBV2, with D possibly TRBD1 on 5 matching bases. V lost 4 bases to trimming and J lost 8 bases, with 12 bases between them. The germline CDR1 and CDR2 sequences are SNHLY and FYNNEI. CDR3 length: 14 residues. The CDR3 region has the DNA TGTGCCAGCAGTGGGCAGGGCACGGATTCACCCCTCCACTTT. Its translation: CASSGQGTDSPLHF.

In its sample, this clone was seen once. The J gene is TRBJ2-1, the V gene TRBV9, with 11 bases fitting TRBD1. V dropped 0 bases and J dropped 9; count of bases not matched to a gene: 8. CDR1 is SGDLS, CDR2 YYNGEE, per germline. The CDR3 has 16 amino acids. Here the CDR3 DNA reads TGTGCCAGCAGCGTAGCGGACAGGGGGCATGGGGGTGAGCAGTTCTTC. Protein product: CASSVADRGHGGEQFF.

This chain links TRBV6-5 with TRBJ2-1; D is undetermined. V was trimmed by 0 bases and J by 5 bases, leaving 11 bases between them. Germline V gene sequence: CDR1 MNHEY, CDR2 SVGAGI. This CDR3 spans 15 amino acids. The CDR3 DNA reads TGTGCCAGCAGTTACTCGACTCCTAGAAACAATGAGCAGTTCTTC. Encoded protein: CASSYSTPRNNEQFF.